These 30 T cell receptor beta chains were all obtained from the same sample, sequenced in a study of neurological immune-mediated disorders. Via MiXCR, TCRdb re-called the 5' RACE reads, giving one row per CDR3 protein. The table records 49,000 or so distinct CDR3 sequences, 4% to 5.5% of them present only once. The sequenced sample consisted of PBMCs. Every receptor here comes from a woman aged 55-75 years with multiple sclerosis.

This clonotype showed up many times. The chain employs TRBV5-4 and TRBJ2-3; 9 nucleotides line up with TRBD2. The trim removed 4 bases at V and 4 bases at J, leaving 4 bases unmatched. Germline V lookup: CDR1 SGHNT, CDR2 YYREEE (reference sequence). The CDR3 totals 14 residues. The CDR3 reads CASSPSGEADTQYF. In DNA form, the CDR3 reads TGTGCCAGCAGCCCTAGCGGGGAGGCAGATACGCAGTATTTT.

The J gene is TRBJ2-5, the V gene TRBV12-3 or TRBV12-4; 9 positions agree with TRBD1. V was clipped by 5 bases and J by 9 bases; unmatched bases: 19. CDR3 length equals 17 residues. CDR3 sequence: CASSAQRGTGLPQAQYF. CDR3 DNA sequence: TGTGCCAGCAGTGCCCAAAGAGGGACAGGGCTTCCCCAGGCCCAGTACTTC.

This clonotype was counted at least ten times. The chain has TRBV10-1 and TRBJ2-5; D is possibly TRBD1 (6 bases). The CDR3 spans 14 residues. Between the trimmed V and J ends, which lost 11 bases and 1 base, there was a span of 17 bases. In germline, CDR1 is WNHNN, CDR2 SYGVQD (reference sequence). CDR3 DNA: TGCGCCGGGCCTCCAGACAGGATCCAAGAGACCCAGTACTTC. Residues: CAGPPDRIQETQYF.

There are a few counts of this clonotype. The CDR3 is CASSLSETGNFEQYF. The DNA for the CDR3 is TGTGCCAGCAGCTTATCCGAGACAGGGAACTTCGAGCAGTACTTC. The chain carries TRBV11-2 and TRBJ2-7; 7 bases align to TRBD1. The trim removed 2 bases at V and 6 bases at J, leaving 10 bases unmatched. CDR3 length equals 15 residues. CDR1 and CDR2 from the germline V gene are SGHAT and FQNNGV.

The chain links TRBV15 to TRBJ1-2; a possible D gene is TRBD1 (5 bases). Trimming took off 4 bases at V and 5 bases at J, with 20 bases between the two ends. The germline V gene has CDR1 LNHNV and CDR2 YYDKDF (reference sequence). The CDR3 length is 16 residues. The CDR3: CATSTDGRGRRYGYTF. In DNA form, the CDR3 reads TGTGCCACCAGCACTGATGGTAGGGGCAGGCGGTATGGCTACACCTTC. The variable domain in full, with the rest retrieved from reference TRBV15 and TRBJ1-2, is DAMVIQNPRYQVTQFGKPVTLSCSQTLNHNVMYWYQQKSSQAPKLLFHYYDKDFNNEADTPDNFQSRRPNTSFCFLDIRSPGLGDTAMYLCATSTDGRGRRYGYTFGSGTRLTVV.

This clonotype was observed a few times. The rearrangement joins TRBV12-3 or TRBV12-4 to TRBJ2-3, with 7 bases that match TRBD2. This CDR3 region has 13 residues. Losses at the gene ends were 2 bases for V and 7 bases for J; bases not matched to a gene: 3. The CDR3 reads CASSLQGGNTQYF. The CDR3 DNA follows: TGTGCCAGCAGTTTACAGGGAGGGAATACGCAGTATTTT.

In this sample, this clonotype turned up many times. V usage is TRBV20-1 and J usage is TRBJ2-5, with 7 positions matching TRBD2. V trimming: 2 bases; J trimming: 3 bases; junction bases outside the gene matches: 9. Germline CDR1 is DFQATT and CDR2 is SNEGSKA (reference sequence). CDR3 length: 15 amino acids. This CDR3 reads CSARIPLGGKETQYF. The DNA of the CDR3 is TGCAGTGCTAGAATCCCCCTGGGGGGGAAAGAGACCCAGTACTTC.

This clonotype was found many times. The V call is TRBV6-2 or TRBV6-3, the J call TRBJ2-7; 8 nucleotides match TRBD2. Trimming removed 2 bases from V and 2 bases from J; junction bases left unmatched: 8. This CDR3 comprises 16 residues. In germline, CDR1 is MNHEY, CDR2 SVGEGT. In nucleotides, the CDR3 is TGTGCCAGCAGTTACCCAATAGCGGGGCCTACCTACGAGCAGTACTTC. It encodes CASSYPIAGPTYEQYF.

The chain combines TRBV7-9 with TRBJ2-1; TRBD2 agrees at 8 bases. Trimming at V came to 5 bases and at J to 8 bases, leaving 5 bases not matched to a gene. CDR1 SEHNR and CDR2 FQNEAQ come from the germline V gene (reference sequence). The CDR3 contains 13 residues. The CDR3 sequence: CASSPLAVYEQFF. Here the CDR3 DNA reads TGTGCCAGCAGCCCACTAGCGGTCTATGAGCAGTTCTTC.

This clonotype has ten or more counts. The V gene is TRBV3-1, the J gene TRBJ1-3; D is unresolved. The CDR3 totals 14 residues. The germline V gene has CDR1 LGHDT and CDR2 YNNKEL (reference sequence). The V end was cut by 2 bases, the J end by 10 bases, with 15 bases between. The CDR3 protein is CASSQPGWAGTIYF. In nucleotides, the CDR3 is TGTGCCAGCAGCCAACCCGGATGGGCGGGAACCATATATTTT.

This chain uses TRBV10-2 with TRBJ2-3, with a possible D match to TRBD2 (6 bases). The V end was cut by 6 bases, the J end by 7 bases, with 17 bases between. Germline V CDR1 and CDR2: WSHSY, SAAADI. CDR3 length: 14 residues. The CDR3 loop reads CASREGSPPNTQYF. In DNA, the CDR3 is TGCGCCAGCAGGGAGGGATCCCCTCCCAATACGCAGTATTTT.

Only a few counts were recorded for this clonotype. This chain connects TRBV20-1 to TRBJ1-1; D may be TRBD1 (6 bases). Germline CDR1 reads DFQATT; CDR2 reads SNEGSKA (reference sequence). V lost 2 bases to trimming and J lost 1 base, with 8 bases between them. The CDR3 sequence is 13 residues long. The CDR3 DNA reads as TGCAGTGCTAGAAAAGGGGGGAACACTGAAGCTTTCTTT. Protein product: CSARKGGNTEAFF.

In this sample, this clonotype turned up a few times. J is TRBJ1-1 and V is TRBV7-2, with no clear D. The CDR3 extends over 14 amino acids. Looked up from germline, CDR1 is SGHTA and CDR2 is FQGNSA. Trimming took 2 bases from V and 1 from J, leaving 8 bases between them. This CDR3 reads CASSLSGENTEAFF. CDR3 DNA sequence: TGTGCCAGCAGCTTATCAGGAGAGAACACTGAAGCTTTCTTT.

This clonotype was observed at least ten times. The rearrangement links TRBV12-3 or TRBV12-4 to TRBJ1-2; no reliable D call. Trimming cost V 2 bases and J 0 bases, with 7 bases left between them. The CDR3 covers 14 residues. For the CDR3, the DNA is TGTGCCAGCAGTTTAAGCCACCCTAACTATGGCTACACCTTC. It specifies CASSLSHPNYGYTF.

The V and J genes are TRBV20-1 and TRBJ2-7; possibly TRBD1 or TRBD2 for D (5 bases each). Trimming pared 3 bases from V and 5 bases from J, leaving 14 bases between. The CDR3 has 13 amino acids. CDR1 is DFQATT, CDR2 SNEGSKA, per germline (reference sequence). The CDR3 nucleotides read TGCAGTGCTAGTTACCTAGCAGGGAACGAGCAGTACTTC. As protein: CSASYLAGNEQYF.

This clonotype was recorded at least ten times. The V and J genes are TRBV20-1 and TRBJ2-5; the D gene is possibly TRBD1 (6 bases). The CDR3 contains 14 residues. CDR1 and CDR2 (germline): DFQATT, SNEGSKA (reference sequence). The ends were cut back, 4 bases at V and 1 base at J, with 13 bases in the middle. Here the CDR3 reads CSATPWTAQETQYF. CDR3 DNA: TGCAGTGCTACCCCTTGGACAGCCCAAGAGACCCAGTACTTC.

This clonotype was observed many times. The chain uses TRBV9 and TRBJ1-5, with D perhaps TRBD1 (6 bases). The CDR3 totals 15 residues. Trimming left V 0 bases short and J 4 bases short, with 11 bases between. Looked up from germline, CDR1 is SGDLS and CDR2 is YYNGEE. DNA for the CDR3: TGTGCCAGCAGCGTAGGAGGGCAGGGGAATCAGCCCCAGCATTTT. Translation gives CASSVGGQGNQPQHF. The full variable domain, its missing parts supplied by reference TRBV9 and TRBJ1-5, is DSGVTQTPKHLITATGQRVTLRCSPRSGDLSVYWYQQSLDQGLQFLIQYYNGEERAKGNILERFSAQQFPDLHSELNLSSLELGDSALYFCASSVGGQGNQPQHFGDGTRLSIL.

This clonotype was seen ten or more times. CDR3 sequence: CSVGGGAEAFF. As DNA, the CDR3 is TGCAGCGTTGGGGGAGGGGCTGAAGCTTTCTTT. The rearrangement joins TRBV29-1 to TRBJ1-1; possible D gene TRBD1, 5 bases. This CDR3 is 11 amino acids long. Per the germline V gene, CDR1 is SQVTM and CDR2 is ANQGSEA. V dropped 4 bases and J dropped 6 bases, with 9 bases sitting between them.

There are many counts of this clonotype. The chain links TRBV5-5 to TRBJ2-3, with D perhaps matching TRBD2 (5 bases). The CDR3 has 14 residues. Germline values: CDR1 SGHKS, CDR2 YYEKEE (reference sequence). The V end lost 3 bases, the J end lost 0 bases, and 8 bases lay between the germline ends. CDR3 loop: CASSYAGSTDTQYF. Written as DNA, the CDR3 is TGTGCCAGCAGCTATGCGGGTAGCACAGATACGCAGTATTTT.

This clonotype has at least ten counts. The V and J genes are TRBV18 and TRBJ2-5, with TRBD1 as a possible D gene (6 bases). CDR3 length: 14 amino acids. V lost 2 bases and J 2 bases, leaving 9 bases between the germline ends. Germline assignment: CDR1 KGHSH and CDR2 LQKENI. This CDR3 reads CASSPYGTQETQYF. CDR3 bases: TGTGCCAGCTCACCATACGGGACACAAGAGACCCAGTACTTC.

This clonotype was observed at least ten times. The V gene is TRBV5-1, the J gene TRBJ1-1; the match to TRBD1 covers 7 bases. Germline V lookup: CDR1 SGHRS, CDR2 YFSETQ. V shed 4 bases and J 7 bases; nucleotides not matched to a gene: 7. This CDR3 has 13 residues. In nucleotides, the CDR3 is TGCGCCAGCAGCCGACAGGGTCAAGGTGAAGCTTTCTTT. This sequence encodes CASSRQGQGEAFF.

In its sample, this clonotype was seen a few times. The chain combines TRBV4-1 with TRBJ1-2, with D unresolved. Germline-derived CDR1 and CDR2 are MGHRA and YSYEKL. V was trimmed by 3 bases and J by 5 bases, leaving 16 bases between them. This CDR3 is 15 amino acids long. CDR3 DNA: TGCGCCAGCAGCCAGATCGGGTCTAGCAATTATGGCTACACCTTC. Translation gives CASSQIGSSNYGYTF.

This clonotype occurred many times. The V call is TRBV4-3, the J call TRBJ2-6; no reliable D call. Trimming cost V 3 bases and J 4 bases, with 16 bases left between them. CDR1 and CDR2 (germline): LGHNA, YSLEER. The CDR3 runs 17 residues. The CDR3, as DNA: TGCGCCAGCAGCCAGGATATTCACCGGGCGGGGGCCAACGTCCTGACTTTC. It encodes CASSQDIHRAGANVLTF.

At least ten counts were recorded for this clonotype. The CDR3 coding sequence is TGCAGCGTTTCGGGAGTGGAGACCCAGTACTTC. It codes for CSVSGVETQYF. The rearrangement links TRBV29-1 to TRBJ2-5; D is perhaps TRBD2 (6 bases). In germline, CDR1 is SQVTM, CDR2 ANQGSEA. CDR3 size: 11 residues. Trimming took 5 bases from V and 5 from J, leaving 9 bases between them.

This clonotype was seen repeatedly, ten times or more. V and J are TRBV7-2 and TRBJ2-1; a possible D gene is TRBD1 (6 bases). Germline-derived CDR1 and CDR2 are SGHTA and FQGNSA. The CDR3 covers 13 residues. V dropped 5 bases and J dropped 5 bases, with 10 bases sitting between them. CDR3: CASSLNRDNEQFF. For the CDR3, the DNA is TGTGCCAGCAGCCTAAACAGGGACAATGAGCAGTTCTTC. The full variable domain, with the rest looked up from reference TRBV7-2 and TRBJ2-1, is GAGVSQSPSNKVTEKGKDVELRCDPISGHTALYWYRQSLGQGLEFLIYFQGNSAPDKSGLPSDRFSAERTGGSVSTLTIQRTQQEDSAVYLCASSLNRDNEQFFGPGTRLTVL.

This clonotype was detected ten times or more. The chain has TRBV20-1 and TRBJ2-1, with 8 bases that match TRBD1. CDR1 is DFQATT, CDR2 SNEGSKA, per germline (reference sequence). CDR3 length equals 14 residues. Losses at the gene ends were 4 bases for V and 7 bases for J; bases not matched to a gene: 9. The CDR3 region is CSAMWGDRGNEQFF. As DNA, the CDR3 is TGCAGTGCTATGTGGGGCGACAGGGGAAATGAGCAGTTCTTC.

This clonotype has a count of ten or more. This sequence joins TRBV6-4 and TRBJ2-1; 12 bases align to TRBD2. The CDR3 contains 16 residues. Germline V CDR1 and CDR2: MRHNA, SNTAGT. V shed 4 bases, J shed 7 bases, and the junction held 8 bases outside the gene matches. The CDR3 here is CASSVLAGGGWNEQFF. The CDR3 coding sequence is TGTGCCAGCAGTGTACTAGCGGGGGGCGGCTGGAATGAGCAGTTCTTC.

The rearrangement links TRBV7-2 to TRBJ2-1; D is uncertain. The CDR3 runs to 13 residues. Germline lookup yields CDR1 SGHTA and CDR2 FQGNSA. The V end lost 5 bases, the J end lost 6 bases, and 11 bases lay between the germline ends. CDR3 bases: TGTGCCAGCAGCGAAGGACCCTCCAATGAGCAGTTCTTC. Translating gives CASSEGPSNEQFF.

This clonotype showed up just a few times. The chain uses TRBV5-1 and TRBJ2-3; possible D gene TRBD1, 6 bases. The CDR3 length is 17 residues. The germline gives CDR1 SGHRS, CDR2 YFSETQ. Trimming pared 4 bases from V and 2 bases from J, leaving 20 bases between. The CDR3: CASSLNRDTSHTDTQYF. The CDR3 DNA follows: TGCGCCAGCAGCCTAAACCGGGACACCTCTCACACAGATACGCAGTATTTT.

This clonotype appeared many times. The chain joins TRBV20-1 to TRBJ2-2, with D perhaps being TRBD1 or TRBD2 (5 bases each). CDR1 is DFQATT and CDR2 is SNEGSKA in the germline V gene (reference sequence). V was pared by 0 bases and J by 3 bases, with 8 bases between. This CDR3 contains 14 residues. The CDR3 DNA is TGCAGTGCTAGAGATTGGGACCACACCGGGGAGCTGTTTTTT. It yields the protein CSARDWDHTGELFF.